This is a list of T cell receptor beta chains from one sample in a study of cytomegalovirus exposure and HLA in healthy donors. TCRdb's table, derived via immunoSEQ multiplex PCR, lists solely in-frame clones and lacks some. The sample features just over 150,000 clones, with roughly 1.3% in its top ten. The sequencing sample was made of PBMCs. Receptors were obtained from a woman in her fifties or sixties in good health and CMV-seronegative. CDR3s include the opening cysteine and the closing phenylalanine or tryptophan. D genes are given only for firm matches.

V,D,J,CDR3,DNA
TRBV30,TRBD2,TRBJ2-1,CAWSGLAGGEGQFF,TGTGCCTGGAGTGGACTAGCGGGAGGGGAGGGGCAGTTCTTC
TRBV19,-,TRBJ1-4,CASSIGRGKEKLFF,TGTGCCAGTAGTATAGGACGGGGGAAGGAAAAACTGTTTTTT
TRBV7-3,-,TRBJ1-1,CASSLWGGSTEAFF,TGTGCCAGCAGCTTGTGGGGGGGGAGCACTGAAGCTTTCTTT
TRBV6-5,TRBD1,TRBJ1-4,CASSYSAGGREKLFF,TGTGCCAGCAGTTACTCGGCAGGGGGACGGGAAAAACTGTTTTTT
TRBV7-7,TRBD2,TRBJ2-1,CASSPRLAGGRTQRIF,TGTGCCAGCAGCCCTCGACTAGCGGGGGGCCGGACCCAGCGGATCTTC
TRBV5-8,-,TRBJ1-2,CASRMDSPWGYTF,TGTGCCAGCCGTATGGACAGCCCCTGGGGCTACACCTTC
TRBV6-5,-,TRBJ2-7,CASSYSGQVHNEQYF,TGTGCCAGCAGTTACTCGGGGCAAGTGCACAACGAGCAGTACTTC
TRBV2,-,TRBJ1-4,CASSALGGGEKLFF,TGTGCCAGCAGTGCGTTAGGCGGGGGTGAAAAACTGTTTTTT
TRBV9,-,TRBJ1-2,CASTLLGENYGYTF,TGTGCCAGCACCCTCCTCGGGGAAAACTATGGCTACACCTTC
TRBV5-4,TRBD1,TRBJ1-2,CASSWGQVDGYTF,TGTGCCAGCAGCTGGGGACAGGTGGATGGCTACACCTTC
TRBV4-2,-,TRBJ1-1,CASSQVGPGLPKRDTEAFF,TGTGCCAGCAGCCAAGTAGGGCCGGGACTCCCGAAGAGGGACACTGAAGCTTTCTTT
TRBV9,-,TRBJ2-3,CASSVGGLGDTQYF,TGTGCCAGCAGCGTAGGAGGGCTGGGAGATACGCAGTATTTT
TRBV30,TRBD2,TRBJ2-3,CAWKREPDTQYF,TGTGCCTGGAAGCGGGAGCCAGATACGCAGTATTTT
TRBV27,-,TRBJ2-2,CASSLLQVPGELFF,TGTGCCAGCAGTTTACTACAGGTACCCGGGGAGCTGTTTTTT
TRBV10-3,TRBD1,TRBJ1-1,CAISWTGNESEAFF,TGTGCCATCAGCTGGACAGGGAACGAATCTGAAGCTTTCTTT
TRBV4-2,TRBD2,TRBJ2-5,CASSIRPSGQETQYF,TGTGCCAGCAGCATTCGACCTAGCGGACAAGAGACCCAGTACTTC
TRBV7-2,TRBD1,TRBJ1-2,CASSRQGRGYTF,TGTGCCAGCAGCCGACAGGGCCGGGGCTACACCTTC
TRBV7-9,-,TRBJ2-7,CASSPGAGFSRWYF,TGTGCCAGCAGCCCAGGGGCAGGGTTTAGCCGTTGGTACTTC
TRBV7-8,TRBD1,TRBJ1-6,CASSGDRRNSPLHF,TGTGCCAGCAGCGGGGACAGACGAAATTCACCCCTCCACTTT
TRBV28,-,TRBJ2-1,CASPLGDEQFF,TGTGCCAGCCCATTAGGGGATGAGCAGTTCTTC
TRBV6-6,-,TRBJ2-2,CASSSRGAGGTGELFF,TGTGCCAGCAGTTCAAGGGGGGCAGGGGGGACCGGGGAGCTGTTTTTT
TRBV5-4,TRBD1,TRBJ2-3,CASSLAGQVDTDTQYF,TGTGCCAGCAGCTTGGCGGGACAGGTAGACACAGATACGCAGTATTTT
TRBV11-2,-,TRBJ2-7,CASSWGDSYEQYF,TGTGCCAGCAGCTGGGGGGATTCCTACGAGCAGTACTTC
TRBV7-9,TRBD2,TRBJ2-3,CASSLRPLLAGRGTDTQYF,TGTGCCAGCAGCTTACGACCCTTACTAGCGGGAAGGGGGACAGATACGCAGTATTTT
TRBV19,-,TRBJ1-5,CASSSGGGGNQPQHF,TGTGCCAGTAGTTCGGGGGGAGGGGGGAATCAGCCCCAGCATTTT
TRBV7-9,TRBD1,TRBJ2-5,CASRRTGTGQETQYF,TGTGCCAGCAGACGAACCGGGACAGGACAAGAGACCCAGTACTTC
TRBV6-4,TRBD1,TRBJ2-1,CASSVQSGTGGRRNEQFF,TGTGCCAGCAGTGTCCAATCCGGGACAGGGGGGAGGCGGAATGAGCAGTTCTTC
TRBV4-2,-,TRBJ1-3,CASSQWGPQDTIYF,TGTGCCAGCAGCCAATGGGGGCCACAGGACACCATATATTTT
TRBV27,-,TRBJ1-1,CASSPGLPEAFF,TGTGCCAGCAGTCCGGGACTCCCTGAAGCTTTCTTT
TRBV4-1,-,TRBJ1-2,CASSQGSGLPNYGYTF,TGCGCCAGCAGCCAAGGGTCAGGACTTCCTAACTATGGCTACACCTTC
TRBV7-2,-,TRBJ1-2,CASSLIRDYGYTF,TGTGCCAGCAGCCTTATACGGGACTATGGCTACACCTTC
TRBV6-6,TRBD2,TRBJ2-1,CASSYIPAGGPEQFF,TGTGCCAGCAGTTACATTCCAGCGGGAGGGCCGGAGCAGTTCTTC
TRBV30,TRBD2,TRBJ2-7,CASGDFSGSSYEQYF,TGTGCCTCCGGAGATTTTAGCGGGAGCTCCTACGAGCAGTACTTC
TRBV7-3,TRBD2,TRBJ2-5,CASSFSGQETQYF,TGTGCCAGCAGCTTTAGCGGGCAAGAGACCCAGTACTTC
TRBV5-4,TRBD1,TRBJ1-1,CASRETGDTEAFF,TGTGCCAGCAGGGAGACAGGGGACACTGAAGCTTTCTTT
TRBV7-2,-,TRBJ1-5,CASRLTGGNQPQHF,TGTGCCAGCAGGCTGACAGGAGGCAATCAGCCCCAGCATTTT
TRBV9,-,TRBJ2-7,CASSVDANTYEQYF,TGTGCCAGCAGCGTAGACGCCAACACCTACGAGCAGTACTTC
TRBV29-1,-,TRBJ1-3,CSVERAGNTIYF,TGCAGCGTTGAGAGGGCTGGAAACACCATATATTTT
TRBV4-1,-,TRBJ2-5,CASSSQIRAVETQYF,TGCGCCAGCAGCAGTCAGATAAGAGCGGTAGAGACCCAGTACTTC
TRBV6-6,-,TRBJ1-1,CASSYSIQGSAEAFF,TGTGCCAGCAGTTACTCGATACAGGGATCCGCTGAAGCTTTCTTT